The entry below describes one TCR beta chain. The data stem from a study of blood T cell repertoires in COVID-19. Trimming cost V 2 bases and J 2 bases; bases outside gene matches: 3. CDR1 and CDR2 (germline): SGHNT, YYREEE (reference sequence). This CDR3 region has 14 residues. Recruits, aged roughly 18 to 90 years, lived in 24 US areas. Repertoires were generated with immunoSEQ multiplex PCR, while TCRdb's copy carries only in-frame clones and drops some. There are some 200,000 clones in the sample; 81% occur only once, and about 9.8% lies in the top ten. The source is a woman aged 45-60 years with acute COVID-19. Sequenced sample: PBMCs or T cells enriched from blood (not recorded which). The chain joins TRBV5-4 to TRBJ1-1, with 7 bases aligning to TRBD1. This chain's CDR3 is CASSFQGGNTEAFF. The DNA for the CDR3 is TGTGCCAGCAGCTTCCAGGGGGGCAACACTGAAGCTTTCTTT.